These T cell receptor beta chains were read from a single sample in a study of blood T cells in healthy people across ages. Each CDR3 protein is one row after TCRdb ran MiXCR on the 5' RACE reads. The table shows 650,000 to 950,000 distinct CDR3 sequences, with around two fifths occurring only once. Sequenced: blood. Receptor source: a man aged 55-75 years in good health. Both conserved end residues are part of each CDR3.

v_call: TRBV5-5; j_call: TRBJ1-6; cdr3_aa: CASSLETVNSPLHF
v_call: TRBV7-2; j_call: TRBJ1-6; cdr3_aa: CASSSGQADGSPLHF
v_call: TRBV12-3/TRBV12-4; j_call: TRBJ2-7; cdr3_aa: CASSAGLAGNYYEQYF
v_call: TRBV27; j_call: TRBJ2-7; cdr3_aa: CASRRDRGHNEQYF
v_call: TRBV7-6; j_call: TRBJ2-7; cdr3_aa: CASSPPSPGQGSYEQYF
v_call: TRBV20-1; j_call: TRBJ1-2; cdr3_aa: CRAGTGRGYTF
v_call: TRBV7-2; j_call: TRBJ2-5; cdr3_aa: CASSLAGTRGQETQYF
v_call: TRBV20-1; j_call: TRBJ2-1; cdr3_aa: CSASPSGEDNGQFF
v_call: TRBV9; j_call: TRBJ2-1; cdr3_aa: CASSVGGGHYNEQFF
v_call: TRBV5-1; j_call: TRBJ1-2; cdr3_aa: CASSLVAAAAEGYTF
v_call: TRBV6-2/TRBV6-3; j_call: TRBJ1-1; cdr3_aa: CASSYAGQGLNTEAFF
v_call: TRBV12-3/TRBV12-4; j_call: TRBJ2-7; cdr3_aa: CASTPGAGGYEQYF
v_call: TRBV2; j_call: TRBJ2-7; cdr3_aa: CASSRQGIVYEQYF
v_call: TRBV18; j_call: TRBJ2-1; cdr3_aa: CASSPGTISLDEQFF
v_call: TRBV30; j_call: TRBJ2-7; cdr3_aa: CAPVVESSHEQYF
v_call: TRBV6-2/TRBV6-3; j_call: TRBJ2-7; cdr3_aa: CASSSLSRGSYEQYF
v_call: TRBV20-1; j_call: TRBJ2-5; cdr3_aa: CSAIRDRKETQYF
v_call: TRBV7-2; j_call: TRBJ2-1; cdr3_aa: CASSFVGAPNEQFF
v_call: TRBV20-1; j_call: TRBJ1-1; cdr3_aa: CSATGQMNTEAFF
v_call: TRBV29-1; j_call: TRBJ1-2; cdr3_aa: CSEKGQGAGGYTF
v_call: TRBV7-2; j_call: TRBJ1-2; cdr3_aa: CASSRQGGPVDGYTF
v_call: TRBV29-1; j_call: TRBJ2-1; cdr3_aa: CSVEDPAAGGHNEQFF
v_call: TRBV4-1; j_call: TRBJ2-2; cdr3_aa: CASSQEEHGVRGRTGELFF
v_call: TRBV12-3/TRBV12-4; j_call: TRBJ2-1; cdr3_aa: CASSQTSTTGNEQFF
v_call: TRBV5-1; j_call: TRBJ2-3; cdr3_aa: CASSSTGNTDTQYF
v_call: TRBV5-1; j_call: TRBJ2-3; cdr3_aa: CASSSGTQEDRYAYF
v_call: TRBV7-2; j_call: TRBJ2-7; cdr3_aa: CASSNRDGFYEQYF
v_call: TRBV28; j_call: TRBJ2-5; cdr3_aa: CASRTGGRAQETQYF
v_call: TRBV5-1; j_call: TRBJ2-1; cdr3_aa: CASSSTDQRSSYNEQFF
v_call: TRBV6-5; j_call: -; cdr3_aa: CVSRTQGNRIDEQYF
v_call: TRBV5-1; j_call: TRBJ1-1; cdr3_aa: CASSLVYDTEAFF
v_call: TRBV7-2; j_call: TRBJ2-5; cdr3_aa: CASSLDTGLDAETQYF
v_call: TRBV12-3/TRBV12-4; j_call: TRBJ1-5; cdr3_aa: CASSLAGEESNQPQHF
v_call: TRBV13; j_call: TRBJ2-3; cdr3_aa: CASTTRRGRGLNTQYF
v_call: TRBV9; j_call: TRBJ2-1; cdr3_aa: CASSVRSGGDLPGDNEQFF
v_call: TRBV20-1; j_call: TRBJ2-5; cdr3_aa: CSANFGPQYF
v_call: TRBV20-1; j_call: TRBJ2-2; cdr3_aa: CSASPSGGPDTGELFF
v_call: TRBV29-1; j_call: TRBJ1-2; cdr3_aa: CSVEDGTPGYTF
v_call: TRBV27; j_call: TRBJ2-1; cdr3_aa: CASSSGVLAEQFF
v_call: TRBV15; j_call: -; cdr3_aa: CATSRVSSGVYNEQYF
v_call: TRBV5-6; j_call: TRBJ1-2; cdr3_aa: CASSSREPYGYTF
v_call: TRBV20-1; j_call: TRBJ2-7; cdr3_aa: CSARAPNGVEQYF
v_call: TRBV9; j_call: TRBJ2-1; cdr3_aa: CASSVDSVVVAGATERYNEQFF
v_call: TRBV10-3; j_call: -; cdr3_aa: CAISDSRGLPEQYF
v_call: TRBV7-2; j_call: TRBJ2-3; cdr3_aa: CASSLYGTAIIATDTQYF
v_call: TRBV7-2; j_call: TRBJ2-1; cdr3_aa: CASSEHSGLTYNEQFF
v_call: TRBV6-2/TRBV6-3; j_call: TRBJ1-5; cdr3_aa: CASSIYRGVSVQPQHF
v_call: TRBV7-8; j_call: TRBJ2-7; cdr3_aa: CASSLVGAGTIGAQYF